What follows is one T cell receptor (beta chain) and its context. The antigen is undetermined. The junction differs from germline at one of its ends, possibly a read error. Molecular barcoded adaptors covering alpha/delta and beta/gamma chains were used on 400 ng RNA. TCRdb processed the reads anew with MiXCR; each CDR3 protein has one entry. Here the sample spans approximately 57,000 distinct CDR3 sequences, 9% to 15% being singletons. This sample was taken from a study of read filtering for tumor transcriptome and immune sequencing. About the research overall: DNase treatment preceded whole-transcriptome library preparation. Points from the study as a whole: IR-seq captured clonotypes deeper and more reliably than RNA-seq.

CDR1 is SGHDT and CDR2 is YYEEEE in the germline V gene. The CDR3 extends over 17 amino acids. The sample taken for sequencing was a population of CD138-negative cells sorted from bone marrow. V usage is TRBV5-6 and J usage is TRBJ1-5; tentatively, D is TRBD1 (6 bases). The sequence was obtained from a donor aged 40 or over with multiple myeloma. The CDR3 DNA is TGTACCAGCAGCTTGGCCTTGGGAGGGGGGCGCGTCCAGCCCCAGCATTTT. This codes for CTSSLALGGGRVQPQHF.